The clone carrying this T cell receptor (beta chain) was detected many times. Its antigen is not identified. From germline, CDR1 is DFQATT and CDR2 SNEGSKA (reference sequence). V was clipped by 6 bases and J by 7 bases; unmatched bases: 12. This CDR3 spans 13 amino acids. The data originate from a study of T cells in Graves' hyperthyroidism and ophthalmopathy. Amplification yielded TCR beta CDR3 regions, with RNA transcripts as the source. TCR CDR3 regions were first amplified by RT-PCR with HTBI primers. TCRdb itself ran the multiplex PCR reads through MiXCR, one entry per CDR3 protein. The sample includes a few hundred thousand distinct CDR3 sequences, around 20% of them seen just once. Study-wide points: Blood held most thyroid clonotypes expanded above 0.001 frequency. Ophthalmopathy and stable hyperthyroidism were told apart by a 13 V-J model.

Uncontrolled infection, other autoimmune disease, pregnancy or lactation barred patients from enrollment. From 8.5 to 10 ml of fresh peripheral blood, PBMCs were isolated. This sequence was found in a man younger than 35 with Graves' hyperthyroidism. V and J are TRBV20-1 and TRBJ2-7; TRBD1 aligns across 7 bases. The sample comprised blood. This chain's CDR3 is CSAHPGGRVEQYF. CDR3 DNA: TGCAGTGCCCACCCAGGGGGAAGGGTAGAGCAGTACTTC.